Below, one T cell receptor (beta chain) is given with its context. The antigen is not known. This record belongs to a study of cytomegalovirus exposure and HLA in healthy donors. Here immunoSEQ multiplex PCR was the method, and the copy in TCRdb shows in-frame clones only, minus some. The repertoire holds about 110,000 clones, approximately 96% seen once, with roughly 0.7% in the top ten. Findings of the study overall: The classifier reportedly diagnosed cytomegalovirus status with high specificity and sensitivity. Most TCR sequences were uncommon, yet certain public TCRs appeared in many donors. A later analysis found first-cohort TCR clusters tended to co-occur in the 130 or so validation repertoires.

From germline, CDR1 is PRHDT and CDR2 FYEKMQ (reference sequence). This CDR3 has 15 amino acids. Deletions cut 4 bases from V and 0 bases from J, with 12 bases between. The rearrangement joins TRBV13 to TRBJ1-1, with D hard to call. This sequence originates from a woman aged 18-29 years in good health and CMV-seronegative. Sequencing was done on a sample of PBMCs. CDR3 DNA: TGTGCCAGCAGCTCCACGGACGGGATGAACACTGAAGCTTTCTTT. It codes for CASSSTDGMNTEAFF.